The present T cell receptor (beta chain) was sequenced within a study of cytomegalovirus exposure and HLA in healthy donors. A note on this clone: Its antigen is as yet unknown.

Germline CDR1 is SGHDT and CDR2 is YYEEEE. The trim removed 5 bases at V and 4 bases at J, leaving 6 bases unmatched. The CDR3 extends over 15 amino acids. With 60 Vbeta and 13 Jbeta primers, the PCR was carried out. Some clones are missing from TCRdb's copy, which holds only in-frame ones; the method was immunoSEQ multiplex PCR. The top ten clones hold roughly a tenth of a sample with approximately 89,000 clones, around four fifths of them seen once. Findings of the study overall: It was reported that TCR beta sequences correctly inferred the HLA-A and HLA-B alleles for most subjects. Several of the most significant clusters appeared, in a later analysis, to be linked to common viral pathogens. The Asian-associated ancestry cluster reportedly had fewer N-insertions than the approximately 690-donor mean in a later analysis. In an earlier analysis, about 87% or about 30%: the productive usage of most TCR beta V segments.

Sequenced: PBMCs. This TCR came from a man aged 30 to 39 in good health and CMV-seropositive. The chain joins TRBV5-6 to TRBJ1-2; TRBD1 agrees at 12 bases. The CDR3, as DNA: TGTGCCAGCAGACCCGGGACAGGGGGCAGCTATGGCTACACCTTC. Translating gives CASRPGTGGSYGYTF. Full variable domain (outside the CDR3, taken from reference TRBV5-6 and TRBJ1-2): DAGVTQSPTHLIKTRGQQVTLRCSPKSGHDTVSWYQQALGQGPQFIFQYYEEEERQRGNFPDRFSGHQFPNYSSELNVNALLLGDSALYLCASRPGTGGSYGYTFGSGTRLTVV.